The 25 T cell receptor beta chains presented below share a single source sample, sequenced in a study of beta chain features in type 1 diabetes. All of the isolated RNA was reverse transcribed, so expressed TCRB transcripts were sequenced. The assay was immunoSEQ multiplex PCR, and TCRdb's table has in-frame clones only and misses some. The sample has 400,000 to 600,000 clones, about 32% seen once; the top ten hold around 0.065%. The sample consisted of naive CD4+ T cells from blood. The origin of the receptors is a man aged 18 to 29 in good health.

This clone was observed a few times. This chain connects TRBV6-1 to TRBJ1-5; TRBD1 might be the D (5 bases). The germline V and J ends were trimmed by 3 bases and 7 bases, with 13 bases remaining between them. Germline CDR1 and CDR2: MNHNS and SASEGT. The CDR3 has 14 residues. CDR3 protein: CASSESRGGQPQHF. Here the CDR3 DNA reads TGTGCCAGCAGTGAGTCGAGGGGTGGGCAGCCCCAGCATTTT.

V usage is TRBV30 and J usage is TRBJ1-4, with 7 bases matching TRBD1. The trim removed 8 bases at V and 5 bases at J, leaving 8 bases unmatched. CDR3 size: 13 residues. CDR1 and CDR2 from the germline V gene are GTSNPN and SVGIG (reference sequence). Here the CDR3 reads CAARQGLNEKLFF. For the CDR3, the DNA is TGTGCCGCCAGACAGGGATTAAATGAAAAACTGTTTTTT.

This clone was counted between two and nine times. The V and J genes are TRBV30 and TRBJ2-2, with TRBD2 matching over 8 bases. This CDR3 has 15 residues. The germline V gene encodes CDR1 GTSNPN and CDR2 SVGIG (reference sequence). Trimming cost V 1 base and J 6 bases; bases outside gene matches: 7. CDR3 protein: CAWSAGRAWAGELFF. The DNA of the CDR3 is TGTGCCTGGAGTGCCGGGAGGGCATGGGCCGGGGAGCTGTTTTTT.

This clone was picked up a small number of times. The V and J genes are TRBV2 and TRBJ1-2; perhaps TRBD1 as D (6 bases). CDR1 and CDR2 (germline): SNHLY, FYNNEI. V gave up 6 bases and J gave up 1 base, with 15 bases separating them. CDR3 length equals 15 residues. CDR3 in amino acids: CASRKDGTLNYGYTF. The DNA for the CDR3 is TGTGCCAGCAGGAAAGATGGGACACTTAACTATGGCTACACCTTC.

This clone showed up just a few times. This chain joins TRBV20-1 and TRBJ2-7; 7 nucleotides line up with TRBD1. V was clipped by 5 bases and J by 4 bases; unmatched bases: 2. CDR1 DFQATT and CDR2 SNEGSKA come from the germline V gene (reference sequence). There are 11 residues in the CDR3. In DNA, the CDR3 is TGCAGTGCTTGGACAGGTTACGAGCAGTACTTC. It translates to CSAWTGYEQYF.

This sequence joins TRBV30 and TRBJ2-3; 13 bases map to TRBD2. The CDR3 is 21 residues long. Germline CDR1 and CDR2: GTSNPN and SVGIG (reference sequence). The V gene end was trimmed by 0 bases and the J gene end by 0 bases; junction bases not matched to a gene: 15. In DNA, the CDR3 is TGTGCCTGGAGTGTACGGAGGACTAGCGGGAGTATCGCGGCTAGCACAGATACGCAGTATTTT. This codes for CAWSVRRTSGSIAASTDTQYF.

The chain couples TRBV7-9 to TRBJ1-4, with D perhaps matching TRBD1 (5 bases). The CDR3 is made up of 14 amino acids. CDR1 and CDR2 from the germline V gene are SEHNR and FQNEAQ (reference sequence). V shed 2 bases and J shed 2 bases, with 6 bases lying between them. The DNA of the CDR3 is TGTGCCAGCAGCTTAAGGGGCACTAATGAAAAACTGTTTTTT. Translation: CASSLRGTNEKLFF.

With regard to this clone: A read error may account for a junction end that differs from germline. V and J are TRBV6-5 and TRBJ1-1; no definite D call. CDR3 length equals 14 residues. Germline CDR1 MNHEY, CDR2 SVGAGI. In DNA, the CDR3 is TGTGCCAGCCGTTACAGCAATATGAACACTGAAGCTTTCTTT. Encoded protein: CASRYSNMNTEAFF.

V gene TRBV29-1 combines with J gene TRBJ2-1; D is unclear. CDR3 length: 12 amino acids. The germline CDR1 and CDR2 sequences are SQVTM and ANQGSEA. V shed 7 bases and J shed 6 bases, with 13 bases lying between them. CDR3 protein: CSGGNLLNEQFF. CDR3 nucleotide sequence: TGCAGCGGCGGCAACCTTCTCAATGAGCAGTTCTTC.

This clone was picked up a small number of times. Additional DNA sequences in this sample encode the identical CDR3. The chain couples TRBV9 to TRBJ1-1, with no clear D. Germline values: CDR1 SGDLS, CDR2 YYNGEE. V shed 0 bases and J shed 0 bases, with 3 bases lying between them. The CDR3 runs 13 residues. The CDR3 spells CASSVVVNTEAFF. CDR3 coding DNA: TGTGCCAGCAGCGTAGTGGTGAACACTGAAGCTTTCTTT.

The rearrangement joins TRBV30 to TRBJ2-5; D is uncertain. The CDR3 totals 13 residues. The germline V and J ends were trimmed by 1 base and 5 bases, with 11 bases remaining between them. Germline CDR1 GTSNPN, CDR2 SVGIG (reference sequence). The CDR3 region is CAWSESPVETQYF. CDR3 bases: TGTGCCTGGAGTGAGTCACCGGTGGAGACCCAGTACTTC.

For this clone: One junction end does not reproduce the germline sequence, and a read error may be involved. The gene calls are TRBV29-1 and TRBJ2-5, with TRBD1 as a possible D gene (5 bases). The CDR3 runs 12 residues. Germline V gene data show CDR1 as SQVTM and CDR2 as ANQGSEA. The CDR3 region is CSLEDGAETQYF. In nucleotides, the CDR3 is TGCAGCCTTGAAGATGGGGCGGAGACCCAGTACTTC.

In this sample, this clone turned up a few times. The rearrangement uses TRBV29-1 and TRBJ2-1; no clear D gene. The CDR3 has 12 residues. Trimming shortened V by 4 bases and J by 6 bases, and 10 bases separated the two germline ends. Germline CDR1 SQVTM, CDR2 ANQGSEA. The CDR3 region is CSVARQLNEQFF. The CDR3 DNA reads as TGCAGCGTTGCACGGCAGCTCAATGAGCAGTTCTTC.

This clone came up a few times. The chain carries TRBV9 and TRBJ1-5; TRBD1 is a possible D gene (6 bases). Per the germline V gene, CDR1 is SGDLS and CDR2 is YYNGEE. Trimming shortened V by 4 bases and J by 7 bases, and 18 bases separated the two germline ends. CDR3 length equals 15 residues. The CDR3 DNA reads TGTGCCAGCAGCCTGTCAGGGGCGAGGGGCCAGCCCCAGCATTTT. Its protein product is CASSLSGARGQPQHF.

This chain joins TRBV9 and TRBJ2-1; no definite D call. This CDR3 has 18 amino acids. V was trimmed by 0 bases and J by 2 bases, leaving 18 bases between them. Germline V lookup: CDR1 SGDLS, CDR2 YYNGEE. CDR3 bases: TGTGCCAGCAGCGTAGGGCTAGATGGTTTCTTTGCCTACAATGAGCAGTTCTTC. Its protein product is CASSVGLDGFFAYNEQFF.

The gene calls are TRBV18 and TRBJ2-1; D gene uncertain. V was shortened by 5 bases and J by 0 bases, with 11 bases between the two germline ends. Germline CDR1 KGHSH, CDR2 LQKENI. This CDR3 is 15 amino acids long. CDR3 DNA sequence: TGTGCCAGCTCATCCGGGCCTACCTCCTACAATGAGCAGTTCTTC. It specifies CASSSGPTSYNEQFF.

This clone came up a few times. The chain has TRBV10-3 and TRBJ2-2, with 8 bases lining up with TRBD2. V gave up 6 bases and J gave up 6 bases; unmatched junction bases: 9. In germline, CDR1 is ENHRY, CDR2 SYGVKD. There are 15 residues in the CDR3. CDR3 nucleotides: TGTGCCATCAGCTCTAGGCCGGGAGGGCCCGGGGAGCTGTTTTTT. Its protein is CAISSRPGGPGELFF.

This clone was found a few times. Here the CDR3 DNA reads TGTGCCAGCAGCGTACTCCAAAGAGGTTCTGAAGCTTTCTTT. Its protein product is CASSVLQRGSEAFF. The chain joins TRBV9 to TRBJ1-1; D is unresolved. V was shortened by 1 base and J by 6 bases, with 13 bases between the two germline ends. The germline V gene encodes CDR1 SGDLS and CDR2 YYNGEE. This CDR3 has 14 residues.

V usage is TRBV7-2 and J usage is TRBJ2-7, with a weak D call TRBD2 (6 bases). CDR3 length: 15 residues. Trimming took 3 bases from V and 3 from J, leaving 15 bases between them. From germline, CDR1 is SGHTA and CDR2 FQGNSA. The CDR3: CASSLGLSPVYEQYF. As DNA, the CDR3 is TGTGCCAGCAGCTTGGGACTGTCGCCGGTCTACGAGCAGTACTTC.

This clone was seen a few times. Other DNA sequences from this sample encode an identical CDR3 as well. The chain couples TRBV7-2 to TRBJ2-7, with TRBD2 as a possible D gene (6 bases). CDR1 and CDR2 (germline): SGHTA, FQGNSA. The CDR3 is 13 residues long. Deletions cut 5 bases from V and 6 bases from J, with 14 bases between. CDR3 nucleotide sequence: TGTGCCAGCAGCCCGGGACTGGCCGGCGAGCAGTACTTC. This translates into CASSPGLAGEQYF.

The J gene is TRBJ2-7, the V gene TRBV19; 8 nucleotides align to TRBD2. The length of the CDR3 is 13 residues. The germline gives CDR1 LNHDA, CDR2 SQIVND (reference sequence). After removal of 8 bases from V and 5 bases from J, the junction contained 8 bases not matched to a gene. The CDR3: CASARSGSHEQYF. The CDR3 nucleotides are TGTGCCAGTGCTAGGAGCGGGAGCCACGAGCAGTACTTC.

The chain joins TRBV7-2 to TRBJ1-1, with unresolved D. Per the germline V gene, CDR1 is SGHTA and CDR2 is FQGNSA. This CDR3 has 16 residues. V gave up 7 bases and J gave up 0 bases, with 18 bases separating them. The CDR3 protein is CASNTQPIVVNTEAFF. The CDR3 DNA follows: TGTGCCAGCAACACACAGCCGATAGTGGTGAACACTGAAGCTTTCTTT.

There are a few counts of this clone. The V call is TRBV15, the J call TRBJ1-4; D not certain. Germline V lookup: CDR1 LNHNV, CDR2 YYDKDF (reference sequence). The CDR3 is 14 residues long. Trimming took off 5 bases at V and 8 bases at J, with 15 bases between the two ends. The DNA of the CDR3 is TGTGCCACCAGCTTCGGGAATTCAGGAGAAAAACTGTTTTTT. This gives the protein CATSFGNSGEKLFF. Complete variable domain (other parts from reference TRBV15 and TRBJ1-4): DAMVIQNPRYQVTQFGKPVTLSCSQTLNHNVMYWYQQKSSQAPKLLFHYYDKDFNNEADTPDNFQSRRPNTSFCFLDIRSPGLGDTAMYLCATSFGNSGEKLFFGSGTQLSVL.

This clone showed up just a few times. The rearrangement uses TRBV11-2 and TRBJ2-7; TRBD2 might be the D (6 bases). The CDR3 loop spans 15 amino acids. The germline gives CDR1 SGHAT, CDR2 FQNNGV. V was clipped by 0 bases and J by 2 bases, with 11 bases between them. The CDR3 DNA follows: TGTGCCAGCAGCTTAGAGGCGGGATCGACCTACGAGCAGTACTTC. Protein product: CASSLEAGSTYEQYF.

This clone has a handful of counts. The chain has TRBV13 and TRBJ1-1; D gene unclear. The CDR3 contains 14 residues. V lost 5 bases and J lost 0, with 10 bases in between. Germline CDR1 is PRHDT and CDR2 is FYEKMQ (reference sequence). CDR3 protein: CASSPWSLNTEAFF. The CDR3 DNA sequence: TGTGCCAGCAGCCCATGGTCTTTGAACACTGAAGCTTTCTTT.